This T cell receptor (beta chain) was obtained from a study of blood T cell repertoires in COVID-19 (dated by TCRdb to 2020 to 2022). Describing the broader study: Samples covering the acute and convalescent phases of COVID-19 were provided by collaborators in the United States, Italy and Spain. The repertoires were released in a freely available public database intended as a resource for research on the immune response to SARS-CoV-2. Where available, HLA class I and class II types were obtained from metadata supplied by the sample provider rather than from assay-based typing. Samples came from the ongoing ImmuneRACE study (first 160 participants) plus 1,254 subjects from 6 global collaborators. Subjects who had been exposed to COVID-19, were actively infected with it, or had recovered from it provided the deeply sampled blood TCRbeta repertoires that made up the dataset. The material from the prospective study consisted of cDNA or gDNA derived from T cells, B-cell-depleted T cells, or PBMCs. The sample metadata nearly always contained a de-identified subject ID, COVID-19 status, age in years and sex.

Collaborating institutions collected whole blood in K2EDTA tubes following their own protocols. For TCRbeta analysis, collaborator samples were shipped as frozen whole blood, as isolated PBMCs, or as DNA extracted from either sample type. From the germline V gene, CDR1 is MDHEN and CDR2 is SYDVKM. From the cysteine up to the phenylalanine, the CDR3 has a length of 17 residues. Only the CDR3 part of the read is kept: 51 bases, read in frame from the first base. V ends up 7 bases short and J 2 bases short, with an unmatched junction base count of 5. A remark on this clone: Its recognized antigen is unknown. No much larger clone exists at a distance of one base, and base qualities are not known.

TCRbeta CDR3 regions were amplified from genomic DNA using the immunoSEQ Assay, a bias-controlled multiplex PCR. The source study handled its data this way. The number of nucleated cells in each sample was estimated from the amplification of reference gene primers within the assay. To quantify the absolute abundance of each unique TCRbeta CDR3 rearrangement, sequence reads were collapsed and filtered. For each sample, productive Simpson clonality was calculated by taking the square root of Simpson's diversity index across productive rearrangements. In TCRdb, the immuneACCESS table is reduced to in-frame sequences with V and J assigned. These tables do not hold every clone; where another copy was compared, an unresolved V gene accounts for under half, and the others remain unexplained. That table is the source of V, J and clone size, and D and trimming were worked out from the DNA. The sample contains about 39,000 clones, 75% to 90% of them found a single time. The top ten clonotypes cover about 4% of the sample.

Paper-wide results and their limitations: The quantity of clinical and demographic metadata differed by source and by participant and was supplied without curation.

This sequence uses TRBV28 and TRBJ2-2; 15 central nucleotides agree with TRBD2. The TCR comes from a man between 60 and 75 years old with acute or convalescent COVID-19. The material sequenced was peripheral blood. The nucleotide sequence is given as TGTGCCAGCACCGGACTAGCGGGAGGGTACAACACCGGGGAGCTGTTTTTT. Protein translation: CASTGLAGGYNTGELFF.